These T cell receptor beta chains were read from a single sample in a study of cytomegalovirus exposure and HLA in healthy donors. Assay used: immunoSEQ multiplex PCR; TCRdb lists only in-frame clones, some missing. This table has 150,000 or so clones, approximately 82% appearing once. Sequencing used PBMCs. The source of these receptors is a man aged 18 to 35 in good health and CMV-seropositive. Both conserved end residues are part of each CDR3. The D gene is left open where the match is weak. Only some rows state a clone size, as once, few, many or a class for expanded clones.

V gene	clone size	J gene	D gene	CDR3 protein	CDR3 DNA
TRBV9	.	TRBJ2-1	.	CASSVRGSSYNEQFF	TGTGCCAGCAGCGTGCGAGGGAGCTCCTACAATGAGCAGTTCTTC
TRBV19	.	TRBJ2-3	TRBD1	CASTASMIWGGTGSTDTQYF	TGTGCCAGTACCGCATCGATGATCTGGGGCGGGACAGGGTCGACAGATACGCAGTATTTT
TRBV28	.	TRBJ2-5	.	CASSTRIRGLLQETQYF	TGTGCCAGCAGTACCAGGATTAGGGGACTCCTCCAAGAGACCCAGTACTTC
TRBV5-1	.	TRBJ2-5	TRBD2	CASSRYSGTETQYF	TGCGCCAGCAGCCGATATAGCGGGACGGAGACCCAGTACTTC
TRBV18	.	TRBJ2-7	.	CASSPATGSGEQYF	TGTGCCAGCTCACCGGCTACCGGATCAGGCGAGCAGTACTTC
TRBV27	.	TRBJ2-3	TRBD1	CASREHGTGGRDTQYF	TGTGCCAGCAGGGAACACGGGACAGGGGGCAGAGATACGCAGTATTTT
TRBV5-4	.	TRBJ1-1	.	CASSASGVRGTEAFF	TGTGCCAGCAGCGCGTCAGGGGTTAGGGGCACTGAAGCTTTCTTT
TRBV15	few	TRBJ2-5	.	CATRDTNQETQYF	TGTGCCACCAGGGACACTAACCAAGAGACCCAGTACTTC
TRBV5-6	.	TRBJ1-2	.	CVSSQDSPTNYGYTF	TGTGTCAGCAGTCAGGACAGCCCAACTAACTATGGCTACACCTTC
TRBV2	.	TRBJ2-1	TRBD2	CASSGLAGGPNEQFF	TGTGCCAGCAGCGGGCTAGCGGGAGGGCCAAATGAGCAGTTCTTC